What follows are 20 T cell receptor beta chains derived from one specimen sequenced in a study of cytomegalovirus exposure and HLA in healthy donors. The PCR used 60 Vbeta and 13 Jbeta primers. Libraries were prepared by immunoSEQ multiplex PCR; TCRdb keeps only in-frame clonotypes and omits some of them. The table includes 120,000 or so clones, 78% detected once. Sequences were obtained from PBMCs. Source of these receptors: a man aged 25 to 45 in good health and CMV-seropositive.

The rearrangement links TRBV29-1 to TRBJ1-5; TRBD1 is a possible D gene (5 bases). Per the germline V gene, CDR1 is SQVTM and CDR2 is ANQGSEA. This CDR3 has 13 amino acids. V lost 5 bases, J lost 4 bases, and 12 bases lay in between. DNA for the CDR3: TGCAGCGTTCTCCTGGACACTAATCAGCCCCAGCATTTT. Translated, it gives CSVLLDTNQPQHF.

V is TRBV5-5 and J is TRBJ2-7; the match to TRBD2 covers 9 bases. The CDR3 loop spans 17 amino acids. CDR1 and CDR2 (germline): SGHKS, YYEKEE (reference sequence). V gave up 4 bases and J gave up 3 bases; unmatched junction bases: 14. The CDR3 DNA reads TGTGCCAGCAGCGGTCCGGGACTAGCCCCTAAGGTCTACGAGCAGTACTTC. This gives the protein CASSGPGLAPKVYEQYF.

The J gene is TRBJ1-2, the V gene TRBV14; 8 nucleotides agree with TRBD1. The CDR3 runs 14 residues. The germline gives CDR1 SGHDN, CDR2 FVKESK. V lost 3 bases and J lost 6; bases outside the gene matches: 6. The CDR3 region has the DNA TGTGCCAGCAGCCACAGGACAGGGTGGAATGGCTACACCTTC. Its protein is CASSHRTGWNGYTF. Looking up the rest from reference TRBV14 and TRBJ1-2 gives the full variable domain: EAGVTQFPSHSVIEKGQTVTLRCDPISGHDNLYWYRRVMGKEIKFLLHFVKESKQDESGMPNNRFLAERTGGTYSTLKVQPAELEDSGVYFCASSHRTGWNGYTFGSGTRLTVV.

As DNA, the CDR3 is TGTGCCAGCAGTTCGTCCCTGGCAGGGGGCGTCATCGGGGAAAAACTGTTTTTT. Protein sequence: CASSSSLAGGVIGEKLFF. The J gene is TRBJ1-4, the V gene TRBV28, with 8 bases lining up with TRBD1. The V gene's germline CDR1 is MDHEN and CDR2 SYDVKM. V lost 4 bases, J lost 8 bases, and 18 bases stayed unmatched. This CDR3 region has 18 residues.

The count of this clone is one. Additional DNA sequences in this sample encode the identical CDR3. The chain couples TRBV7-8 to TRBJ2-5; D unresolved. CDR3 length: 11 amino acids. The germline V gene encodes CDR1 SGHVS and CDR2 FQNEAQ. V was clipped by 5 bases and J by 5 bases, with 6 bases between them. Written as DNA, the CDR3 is TGTGCCAGCAGCCTCCAGGAGACCCAGTACTTC. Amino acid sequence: CASSLQETQYF. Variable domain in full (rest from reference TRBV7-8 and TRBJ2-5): GAGVSQSPRYKVAKRGQDVALRCDPISGHVSLFWYQQALGQGPEFLTYFQNEAQLDKSGLPSDRFFAERPEGSVSTLKIQRTQQEDSAVYLCASSLQETQYFGPGTRLLVL.

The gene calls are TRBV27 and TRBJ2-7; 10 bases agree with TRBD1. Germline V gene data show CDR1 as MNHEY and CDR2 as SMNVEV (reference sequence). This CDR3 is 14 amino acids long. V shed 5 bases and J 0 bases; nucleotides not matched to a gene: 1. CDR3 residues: CASSRTGGSYEQYF. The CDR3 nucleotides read TGTGCCAGCAGTCGGACAGGGGGCTCCTACGAGCAGTACTTC.

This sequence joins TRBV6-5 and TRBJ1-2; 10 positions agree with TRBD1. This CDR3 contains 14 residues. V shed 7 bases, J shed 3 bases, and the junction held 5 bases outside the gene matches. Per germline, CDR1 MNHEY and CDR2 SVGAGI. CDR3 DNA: TGTGCCAGCAATCCGACAGGGGGCTACTATGGCTACACCTTC. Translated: CASNPTGGYYGYTF.

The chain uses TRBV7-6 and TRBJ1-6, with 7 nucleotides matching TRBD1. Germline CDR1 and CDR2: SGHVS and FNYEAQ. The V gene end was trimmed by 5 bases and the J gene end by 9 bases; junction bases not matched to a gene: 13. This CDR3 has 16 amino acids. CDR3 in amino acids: CASSPTGATSVSPLHF. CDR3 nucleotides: TGTGCCAGCAGCCCTACAGGGGCAACGTCTGTTTCACCCCTCCACTTT.

CDR3 bases: TGTGCCAGCAGTTACTCACCGACAGCAGGCTACGAGCAGTACTTC. It specifies CASSYSPTAGYEQYF. The chain has TRBV6-5 and TRBJ2-7; perhaps TRBD1 as D (5 bases). This CDR3 is built from 15 residues. CDR1 is MNHEY, CDR2 SVGAGI, per germline. Trimming cost V 0 bases and J 3 bases, with 12 bases left between them.

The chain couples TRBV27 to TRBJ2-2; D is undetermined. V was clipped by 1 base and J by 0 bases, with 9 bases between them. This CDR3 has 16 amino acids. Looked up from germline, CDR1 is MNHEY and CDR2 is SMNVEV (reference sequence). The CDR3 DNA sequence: TGTGCCAGCAGTTTATTGCCACAGACGAACACCGGGGAGCTGTTTTTT. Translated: CASSLLPQTNTGELFF.

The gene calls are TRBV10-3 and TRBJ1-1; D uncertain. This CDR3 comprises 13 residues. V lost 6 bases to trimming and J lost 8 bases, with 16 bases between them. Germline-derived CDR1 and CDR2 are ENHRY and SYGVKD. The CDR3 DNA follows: TGTGCCATCAGGGGCACGCTCCTGCCCGAAGCTTTCTTT. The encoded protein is CAIRGTLLPEAFF.

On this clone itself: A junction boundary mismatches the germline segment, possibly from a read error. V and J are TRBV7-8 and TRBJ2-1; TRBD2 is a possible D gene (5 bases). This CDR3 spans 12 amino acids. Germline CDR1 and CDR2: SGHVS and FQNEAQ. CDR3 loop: CASSFARGQAIF. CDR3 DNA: TGTGCCAGCAGCTTTGCTCGCGGGCAAGCTATCTTC.

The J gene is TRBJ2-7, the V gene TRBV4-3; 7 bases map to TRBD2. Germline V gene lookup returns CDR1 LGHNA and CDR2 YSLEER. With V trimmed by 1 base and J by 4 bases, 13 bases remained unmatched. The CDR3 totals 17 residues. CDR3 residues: CASSQGPGQRESYEQYF. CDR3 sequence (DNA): TGCGCCAGCAGCCAAGGCCCAGGCCAGCGGGAAAGTTACGAGCAGTACTTC.

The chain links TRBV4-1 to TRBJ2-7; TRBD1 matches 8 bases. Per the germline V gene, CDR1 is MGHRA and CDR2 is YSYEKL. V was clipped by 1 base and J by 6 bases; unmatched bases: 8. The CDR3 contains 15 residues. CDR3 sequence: CASSQVFQGAVEQYF. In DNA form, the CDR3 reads TGCGCCAGCAGCCAAGTGTTTCAGGGGGCAGTCGAGCAGTACTTC.

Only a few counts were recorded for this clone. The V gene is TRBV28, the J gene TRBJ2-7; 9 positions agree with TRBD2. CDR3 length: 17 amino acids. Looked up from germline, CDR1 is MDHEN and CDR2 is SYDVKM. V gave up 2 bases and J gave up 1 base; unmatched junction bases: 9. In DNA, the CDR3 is TGTGCCAGCAGTTTAAGGAGGACTAGCGACCCATCCTACGAGCAGTACTTC. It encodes CASSLRRTSDPSYEQYF.

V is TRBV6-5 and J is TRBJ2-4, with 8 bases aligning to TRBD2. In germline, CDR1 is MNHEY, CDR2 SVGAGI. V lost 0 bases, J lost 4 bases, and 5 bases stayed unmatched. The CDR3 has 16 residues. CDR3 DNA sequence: TGTGCCAGCAGTTACTCGCCAGCGGGAGTAAAAAACATTCAGTACTTC. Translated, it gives CASSYSPAGVKNIQYF.

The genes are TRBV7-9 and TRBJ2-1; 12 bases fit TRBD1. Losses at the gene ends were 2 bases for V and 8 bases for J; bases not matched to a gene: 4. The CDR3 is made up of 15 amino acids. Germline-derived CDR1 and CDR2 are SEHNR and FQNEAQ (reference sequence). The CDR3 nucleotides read TGTGCCAGCAGCTTAAGGGGGACAGGGGGCGATGAGCAGTTCTTC. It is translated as CASSLRGTGGDEQFF.

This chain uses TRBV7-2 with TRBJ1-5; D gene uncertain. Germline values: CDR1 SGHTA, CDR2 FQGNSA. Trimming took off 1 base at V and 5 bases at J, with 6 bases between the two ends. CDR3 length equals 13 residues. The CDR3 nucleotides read TGTGCCAGCAGCTTAGTTGAGGATCAGCCCCAGCATTTT. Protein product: CASSLVEDQPQHF.

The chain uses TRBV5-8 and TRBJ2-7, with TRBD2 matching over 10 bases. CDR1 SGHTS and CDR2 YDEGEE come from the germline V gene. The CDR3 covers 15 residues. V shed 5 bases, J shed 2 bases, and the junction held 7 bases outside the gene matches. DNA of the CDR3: TGTGCCAGCAGACAAGGACTAGCGGAAACCTACGAGCAGTACTTC. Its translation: CASRQGLAETYEQYF. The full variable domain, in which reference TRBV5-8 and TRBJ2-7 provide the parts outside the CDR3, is EAGVTQSPTHLIKTRGQQATLRCSPISGHTSVYWYQQALGLGLQFLLWYDEGEERNRGNFPPRFSGRQFPNYSSELNVNALELEDSALYLCASRQGLAETYEQYFGPGTRLTVT.

This CDR3 reads CASSPRRGSSSYEQYF. The CDR3, as DNA: TGTGCCAGCAGCCCCCGGCGGGGCAGCAGCTCCTACGAGCAGTACTTC. This sequence joins TRBV7-8 and TRBJ2-7, with a weak D call TRBD2 (6 bases). Trimming removed 5 bases from V and 0 bases from J, with 17 bases in between. From germline, CDR1 is SGHVS and CDR2 FQNEAQ. The CDR3 consists of 16 residues.